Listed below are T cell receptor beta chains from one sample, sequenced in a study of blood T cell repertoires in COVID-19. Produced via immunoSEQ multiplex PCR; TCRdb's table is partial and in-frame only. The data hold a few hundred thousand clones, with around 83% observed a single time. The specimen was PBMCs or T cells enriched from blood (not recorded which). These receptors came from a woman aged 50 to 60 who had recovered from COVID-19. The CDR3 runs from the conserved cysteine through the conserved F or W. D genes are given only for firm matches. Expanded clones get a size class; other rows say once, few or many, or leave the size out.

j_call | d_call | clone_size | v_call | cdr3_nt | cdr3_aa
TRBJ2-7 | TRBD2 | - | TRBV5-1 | TGCGCCAGCAGCTTTGGTGGGACTAGCGGGAACCACGAGCAGTACTTC | CASSFGGTSGNHEQYF
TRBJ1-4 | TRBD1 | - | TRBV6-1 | TGTGCCAGCAGTGAAGGACGTCGACAGGGATACGAAAAACTGTTTTTT | CASSEGRRQGYEKLFF
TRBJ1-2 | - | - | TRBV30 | TGTGCCTGGAGTGTAGTTGGGGGGGCGCGGAGGGGCTACACCTTC | CAWSVVGGARRGYTF
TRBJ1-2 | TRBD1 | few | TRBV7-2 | TGTGCCAGCAGCTCCGACAGGGTCCATGGCTACACCTTC | CASSSDRVHGYTF
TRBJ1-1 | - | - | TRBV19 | TGTGCCAGTAGTACCCCAGGGACAAGAAACACTGAAGCTTTCTTT | CASSTPGTRNTEAFF
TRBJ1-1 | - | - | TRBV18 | TGTGCCAGCTCACCAGTAGTGAACACTGAAGCTTTCTTT | CASSPVVNTEAFF
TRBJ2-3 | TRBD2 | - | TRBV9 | TGTGCCAGCAGTCTAGGGACTAGCGGGGGGAGGAATACGCAGTATTTT | CASSLGTSGGRNTQYF
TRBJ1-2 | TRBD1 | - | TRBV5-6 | TGTGCCAGCAGCTGGGGACAGGAGACTAACTATGGCTACACCTTC | CASSWGQETNYGYTF
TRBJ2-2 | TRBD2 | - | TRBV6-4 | TGTGCCAGCAGGGGAGCGGGAGGCCCCCGAGGCGTCGGGGAGCTGTTTTTT | CASRGAGGPRGVGELFF
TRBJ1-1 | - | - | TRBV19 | TGTGCCAGTAGTATACTCAGATCCACTGAAGCTTTCTTT | CASSILRSTEAFF
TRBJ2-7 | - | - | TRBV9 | TGTGCCAGCAGCGCCGAGACAGGCGCGTCCTCCTACGAGCAGTACTTC | CASSAETGASSYEQYF
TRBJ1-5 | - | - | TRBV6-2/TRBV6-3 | TGTGCCAGCAGTTTCAGGGCCGGTCAGCCCCAGCATTTT | CASSFRAGQPQHF
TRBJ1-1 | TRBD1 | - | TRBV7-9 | TGTGCCAGCAGCCCGCCACAGGGGGCGAGCACTGAAGCTTTCTTT | CASSPPQGASTEAFF
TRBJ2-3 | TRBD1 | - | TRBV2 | TGTGCCAGCAGTGAACCAGGGGGCCTTGCAGATACGCAGTATTTT | CASSEPGGLADTQYF
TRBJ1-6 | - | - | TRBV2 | TGTGCCACCTCAGGGTATTCACCCCTCCACTTT | CATSGYSPLHF
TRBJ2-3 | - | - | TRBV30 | TGTGCCTGGATTGGCCGCGGCACCCGGGGTGATACGCAGTATTTT | CAWIGRGTRGDTQYF
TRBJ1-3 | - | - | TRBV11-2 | TGTGCCAGCAGCTCCGCCAGGGTTGTGGGAAACACCATATATTTT | CASSSARVVGNTIYF
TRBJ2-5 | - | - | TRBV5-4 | TGTGCCAGCAGCTGGTCTAGCGTACAAGAGACCCAGTACTTC | CASSWSSVQETQYF
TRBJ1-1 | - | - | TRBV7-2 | TGTGCCAGCAGCCACGACTCCGGGACACCGAGAAGGGGAGCTTTCTTT | CASSHDSGTPRRGAFF
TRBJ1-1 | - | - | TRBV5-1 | TGCGCCAGCAGCTTGGTGGCCCAGGGGTGGTTGACAATGAACACTGAAGCTTTCTTT | CASSLVAQGWLTMNTEAFF
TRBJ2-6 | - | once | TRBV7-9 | TGTGCCAGCATCCCATCTAGGGGGTCGTTTTCTGGGGCCAACGTCCTGACTTTC | CASIPSRGSFSGANVLTF
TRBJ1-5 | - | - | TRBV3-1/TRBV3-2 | TGTGCCAGCAGCCAAGATGCCGGTAATCAGCCCCAGCATTTT | CASSQDAGNQPQHF
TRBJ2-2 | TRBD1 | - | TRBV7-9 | TGTGCCAGCAGCCCTGACAGGGGATTCACCGGGGAGCTGTTTTTT | CASSPDRGFTGELFF
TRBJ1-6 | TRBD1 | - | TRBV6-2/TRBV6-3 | TGTGCCAGCAGTTATCCGACAGGGGTCAATTCACCCCTCCACTTT | CASSYPTGVNSPLHF
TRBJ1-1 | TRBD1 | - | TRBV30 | TGTGCCTGGAGCTCAGGGGGAACTGAAGCTTTCTTT | CAWSSGGTEAFF
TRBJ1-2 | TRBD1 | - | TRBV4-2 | TGTGCCAGCAGCCAGGATCAGGGGACAGTGGACTATGGCTACACCTTC | CASSQDQGTVDYGYTF
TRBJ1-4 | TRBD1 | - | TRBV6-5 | TGTGCCAGCAGTATGACAGGGAGTTATGAAAAACTGTTTTTT | CASSMTGSYEKLFF
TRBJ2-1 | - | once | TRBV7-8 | TGTGCCAGCAGCTTAGAGCCGAACGTCTTCGATGAGCAGTTCTTC | CASSLEPNVFDEQFF
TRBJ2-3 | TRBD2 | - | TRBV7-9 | TGTGCCAGCAGCATAACGCGGGGGAAGGTGGGAGATACGCAGTATTTT | CASSITRGKVGDTQYF
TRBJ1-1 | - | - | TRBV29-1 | TGCAGCGTTTGGGGCAGCGGGAAGAAGAACACTGAAGCTTTCTTT | CSVWGSGKKNTEAFF
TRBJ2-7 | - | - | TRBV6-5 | TGTGCCAGCAGTTACCCTCCCTCCTACGAGCAGTACTTC | CASSYPPSYEQYF
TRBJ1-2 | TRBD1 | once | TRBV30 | TGTGCCTGTAACCAGGGGGCTACTAACTATGGCTACACCTTC | CACNQGATNYGYTF
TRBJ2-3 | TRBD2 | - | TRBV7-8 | TGTGCCAGCAGCTTAGAGCTAGCGGGGTCCACACTGGGGACGCAGTATTTT | CASSLELAGSTLGTQYF